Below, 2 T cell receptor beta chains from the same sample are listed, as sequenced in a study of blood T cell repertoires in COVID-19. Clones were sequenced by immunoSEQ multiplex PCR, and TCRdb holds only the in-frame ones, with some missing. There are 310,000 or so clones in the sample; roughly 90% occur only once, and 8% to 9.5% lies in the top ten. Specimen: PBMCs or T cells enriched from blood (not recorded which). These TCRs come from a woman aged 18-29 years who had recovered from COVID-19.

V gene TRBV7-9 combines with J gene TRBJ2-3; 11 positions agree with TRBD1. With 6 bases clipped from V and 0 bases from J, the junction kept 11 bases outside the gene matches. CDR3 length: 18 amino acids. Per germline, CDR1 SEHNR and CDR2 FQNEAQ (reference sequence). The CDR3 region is CASRRTGGSVSSTDTQYF. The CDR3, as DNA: TGTGCCAGCAGAAGGACAGGGGGCTCGGTCTCTAGCACAGATACGCAGTATTTT.

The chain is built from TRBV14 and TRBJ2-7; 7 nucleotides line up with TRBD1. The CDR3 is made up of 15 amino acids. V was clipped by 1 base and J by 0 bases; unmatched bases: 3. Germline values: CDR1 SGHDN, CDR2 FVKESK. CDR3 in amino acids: CASSQGRDSSYEQYF. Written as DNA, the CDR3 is TGTGCCAGCAGCCAAGGACGGGACAGCTCCTACGAGCAGTACTTC.